The 32 T cell receptor beta chains below were found in one sample sequenced in a study of cytomegalovirus exposure and HLA in healthy donors (dated by TCRdb to 2015 to 2018). Libraries came from the immunoSEQ multiplex PCR assay. The multiplex PCR relied on a mix of 60 forward primers for TCR Vbeta segments and 13 reverse primers for TCR Jbeta segments. TCRdb took this table from immuneACCESS and kept in-frame rearrangements with V and J called. Such tables lack part of the clones; where checked against another copy, unresolved V genes explain under half of the gap, and the rest is unexplained. In all, the sample holds about 100,000 clones, and more than 65% of those were seen once. The top ten clones comprise 16% of the sample. What was sequenced was PBMCs. Receptors originate from a young woman in good health and CMV-seropositive.

The CDR3 bases are TGTGCCAGCAGCCCCGACAGGAACTATGGCTACACCTTC. Protein product: CASSPDRNYGYTF. The chain carries TRBV5-5 and TRBJ1-2, with D possibly TRBD1 on 6 matching bases. The CDR3 consists of 13 residues. Germline CDR1 SGHKS, CDR2 YYEKEE (reference sequence). With 4 bases removed from V and 2 bases from J, the gap between germline ends came to 9 bases. Drawing the rest from reference TRBV5-5 and TRBJ1-2, the complete variable domain is DAGVTQSPTHLIKTRGQQVTLRCSPISGHKSVSWYQQVLGQGPQFIFQYYEKEERGRGNFPDRFSARQFPNYSSELNVNALLLGDSALYLCASSPDRNYGYTFGSGTRLTVV.

The chain couples TRBV7-2 to TRBJ1-1; D unresolved. CDR1 and CDR2 (germline): SGHTA, FQGNSA. Trimming stripped 3 bases from V and 4 bases from J, with 12 bases between. The CDR3 sequence is 14 residues long. The CDR3 DNA sequence: TGTGCCAGCAGCTTCAAGAGGAGGATCACTGAAGCTTTCTTT. It translates to CASSFKRRITEAFF.

The gene calls are TRBV6-4 and TRBJ2-3, with 11 nucleotides matching TRBD2. This CDR3 is 16 amino acids long. V dropped 6 bases and J dropped 5; count of bases not matched to a gene: 10. Germline CDR1 and CDR2: MRHNA and SNTAGT. The DNA of the CDR3 is TGTGCCAGCAGCCCTAATGGGCTAGCGGGAGGAGATACGCAGTATTTT. This gives the protein CASSPNGLAGGDTQYF.

Remarks on this clone: The germline gene is not matched at one end of the junction; a read error may be the cause. Other nucleotide sequences in the sample specify the same CDR3. J is TRBJ1-2 and V is TRBV4-2, with 8 bases matching TRBD1. This CDR3 comprises 14 residues. CDR1 is LGHNA and CDR2 is YNFKEQ in the germline V gene. CDR3: CASSQVDRVEGYTF. DNA for the CDR3: TGTGCCAGCAGTCAAGTGGACAGGGTTGAAGGCTACACCTTC.

J is TRBJ2-5 and V is TRBV7-6, with 11 bases that match TRBD2. Per germline, CDR1 SGHVS and CDR2 FNYEAQ. The trim removed 5 bases at V and 5 bases at J, leaving 7 bases unmatched. CDR3 length: 15 residues. The CDR3 loop reads CASSRTTSGKETQYF. Here the CDR3 DNA reads TGTGCCAGCAGCCGTACGACTAGCGGGAAGGAGACCCAGTACTTC.

The gene calls are TRBV5-8 and TRBJ1-3, with D uncertain. Germline V CDR1 and CDR2: SGHTS, YDEGEE. This CDR3 is 15 amino acids long. Trimming took 0 bases from V and 0 from J, leaving 7 bases between them. The CDR3 protein is CASSLGQASGNTIYF. CDR3 DNA: TGTGCCAGCAGCTTGGGGCAGGCCTCTGGAAACACCATATATTTT.

This clone was found once. This chain uses TRBV19 with TRBJ2-5; 10 bases map to TRBD2. Germline V gene data show CDR1 as LNHDA and CDR2 as SQIVND (reference sequence). The CDR3 has 16 amino acids. With 3 bases clipped from V and 7 bases from J, the junction kept 11 bases outside the gene matches. CDR3 region: CASSIRAGGPYGTQYF. CDR3 bases: TGTGCCAGTAGTATTCGAGCGGGAGGGCCTTACGGGACCCAGTACTTC.

The chain carries TRBV25-1 and TRBJ2-1, with a possible D match to TRBD2 (6 bases). CDR1 is MGHDK and CDR2 is SYGVNS in the germline V gene. The length of the CDR3 is 14 residues. Trimming took off 3 bases at V and 0 bases at J, with 6 bases between the two ends. The CDR3: CASSDGSSYNEQFF. The CDR3 coding sequence is TGTGCCAGCAGTGACGGGAGCTCCTACAATGAGCAGTTCTTC.

This clone was seen only a few times. The chain is built from TRBV29-1 and TRBJ1-3; D is unclear. Trimming cost V 4 bases and J 0 bases, with 7 bases left between them. CDR3 length equals 13 residues. Germline CDR1 reads SQVTM; CDR2 reads ANQGSEA. The CDR3 DNA reads as TGCAGCGTTGCTCCCAGCTCTGGAAACACCATATATTTT. This sequence encodes CSVAPSSGNTIYF.

The chain uses TRBV4-3 and TRBJ2-5, with D perhaps TRBD1 (6 bases). Per germline, CDR1 LGHNA and CDR2 YSLEER. The CDR3 covers 15 residues. Trimming cost V 0 bases and J 1 base, with 9 bases left between them. In DNA, the CDR3 is TGCGCCAGCAGCCAAGAAAACAGGGCCCAAGAGACCCAGTACTTC. Amino acids: CASSQENRAQETQYF.

V gene TRBV18 combines with J gene TRBJ1-4; D is perhaps TRBD1 (5 bases). Trimming removed 2 bases from V and 7 bases from J, with 11 bases in between. CDR3 size: 14 residues. The germline gives CDR1 KGHSH, CDR2 LQKENI. In DNA form, the CDR3 reads TGTGCCAGCTCACCATCTGGACAAGGTGAAAAACTGTTTTTT. It yields the protein CASSPSGQGEKLFF. The full variable domain, rest sourced from reference TRBV18 and TRBJ1-4, is NAGVMQNPRHLVRRRGQEARLRCSPMKGHSHVYWYRQLPEEGLKFMVYLQKENIIDESGMPKERFSAEFPKEGPSILRIQQVVRGDSAAYFCASSPSGQGEKLFFGSGTQLSVL.

This rearrangement joins TRBV4-1 to TRBJ2-2; 8 bases fit TRBD2. The trim removed 1 base at V and 5 bases at J, leaving 12 bases unmatched. The germline CDR1 and CDR2 sequences are MGHRA and YSYEKL. The CDR3 is 18 amino acids. The CDR3 is CASSQVGLSGRGTGELFF. The DNA for the CDR3 is TGCGCCAGCAGCCAAGTGGGGCTAAGCGGGAGAGGAACCGGGGAGCTGTTTTTT.

The chain carries TRBV7-2 and TRBJ2-3, with 8 bases aligning to TRBD1. There are 14 residues in the CDR3. Losses at the gene ends were 3 bases for V and 1 base for J; bases not matched to a gene: 0. Germline assignment: CDR1 SGHTA and CDR2 FQGNSA. CDR3 sequence (DNA): TGTGCCAGCAGCTTCAGGGGGCGCACAGATACGCAGTATTTT. Amino acid sequence: CASSFRGRTDTQYF. Based on the CDR3 plus reference TRBV7-2 and TRBJ2-3, the full variable domain is GAGVSQSPSNKVTEKGKDVELRCDPISGHTALYWYRQSLGQGLEFLIYFQGNSAPDKSGLPSDRFSAERTGGSVSTLTIQRTQQEDSAVYLCASSFRGRTDTQYFGPGTRLTVL.

This sequence joins TRBV5-5 and TRBJ1-1, with D possibly matching TRBD1 (5 bases). Trimming removed 2 bases from V and 5 bases from J, with 22 bases in between. This CDR3 spans 17 amino acids. Germline CDR1 is SGHKS and CDR2 is YYEKEE (reference sequence). The CDR3 nucleotides are TGTGCCAGCAGCTTTTTCGCGGCGGGACGTGTGGGTACTGAAGCTTTCTTT. Translated: CASSFFAAGRVGTEAFF. The entire variable domain, with the rest obtained from reference TRBV5-5 and TRBJ1-1, is as follows: DAGVTQSPTHLIKTRGQQVTLRCSPISGHKSVSWYQQVLGQGPQFIFQYYEKEERGRGNFPDRFSARQFPNYSSELNVNALLLGDSALYLCASSFFAAGRVGTEAFFGQGTRLTVV.

This clone was seen a handful of times. The chain is built from TRBV19 and TRBJ2-2; maybe TRBD2 (5 bases). The germline V gene encodes CDR1 LNHDA and CDR2 SQIVND (reference sequence). V lost 6 bases and J 7 bases, leaving 12 bases between the germline ends. CDR3 length: 13 amino acids. CDR3 protein: CASSPWAGGELFF. The CDR3 region has the DNA TGTGCCAGTAGCCCTTGGGCGGGCGGGGAGCTGTTTTTT.

The chain combines TRBV6-4 with TRBJ2-1, with 10 bases fitting TRBD2. Losses at the gene ends were 4 bases for V and 6 bases for J; bases not matched to a gene: 21. CDR1 and CDR2 (germline): MRHNA, SNTAGT. This CDR3 contains 20 residues. The CDR3 DNA is TGTGCCAGCAGTGTAGTAGCGGGGGGCACCAACCCCACGTTTCTCAATGAGCAGTTCTTC. It codes for CASSVVAGGTNPTFLNEQFF.

The V call is TRBV11-1, the J call TRBJ2-7; TRBD2 matches at 16 bases. Germline V gene data show CDR1 as SGHAT and CDR2 as FQDESV (reference sequence). The CDR3 runs to 17 residues. After removal of 5 bases from V and 5 bases from J, the junction contained 9 bases not matched to a gene. Written as DNA, the CDR3 is TGTGCCAGCAGCGAAACCGGGACTAGCGGGAGGGTCAACGAGCAGTACTTC. It is translated as CASSETGTSGRVNEQYF.

This chain connects TRBV5-1 to TRBJ2-5, with TRBD1 identical over 7 bases. Germline CDR1 and CDR2: SGHRS and YFSETQ. The CDR3 loop spans 12 amino acids. With V trimmed by 4 bases and J by 4 bases, 1 base remained unmatched. DNA of the CDR3: TGCGCCAGCAGCAACAGGGGAGAGACCCAGTACTTC. Protein product: CASSNRGETQYF. The full variable domain, its missing parts supplied by reference TRBV5-1 and TRBJ2-5, is KAGVTQTPRYLIKTRGQQVTLSCSPISGHRSVSWYQQTPGQGLQFLFEYFSETQRNKGNFPGRFSGRQFSNSRSEMNVSTLELGDSALYLCASSNRGETQYFGPGTRLLVL.

The V gene is TRBV2, the J gene TRBJ2-1; tentative D call: TRBD1 (6 bases). V dropped 8 bases and J dropped 12 bases, with 11 bases sitting between them. From germline, CDR1 is SNHLY and CDR2 FYNNEI. CDR3 length: 10 amino acids. The CDR3 nucleotides read TGTGCCAGCTCACAGGGTAGGCAGTTCTTC. Its translation is CASSQGRQFF.

The chain has TRBV2 and TRBJ2-7; 8 nucleotides match TRBD2. The CDR3 is 14 residues long. J lost 4 bases, V lost 8 bases, and 10 bases had no gene match. From germline, CDR1 is SNHLY and CDR2 FYNNEI. The CDR3 loop is CASLQAERGYEQYF. The DNA for the CDR3 is TGTGCCAGCTTACAGGCTGAGCGGGGGTACGAGCAGTACTTC.

This clone was seen only a few times. The chain is built from TRBV7-9 and TRBJ1-3, with a tentative D call TRBD1 (5 bases). The V gene's germline CDR1 is SEHNR and CDR2 FQNEAQ (reference sequence). V was trimmed by 5 bases and J by 3 bases, leaving 17 bases between them. The CDR3 length is 16 residues. For the CDR3, the DNA is TGTGCCAGCAGCCCTCCTCGGCAGGGAGGTGGAAACACCATATATTTT. Its translation is CASSPPRQGGGNTIYF.

In this sample, this clone turned up a few times. The chain is built from TRBV28 and TRBJ1-1; 8 bases line up with TRBD1. Germline assignment: CDR1 MDHEN and CDR2 SYDVKM. The junction had 8 bases not matched to a gene; V was cut back by 6 bases and J by 5 bases. CDR3 size: 14 residues. The CDR3 region is CASSPGGGRTEAFF. In DNA form, the CDR3 reads TGTGCCAGCAGCCCAGGGGGCGGTAGGACTGAAGCTTTCTTT.

The chain recombines TRBV29-1 with TRBJ2-1, with 10 bases identical to TRBD1. The CDR3 sequence is 16 residues long. Germline-derived CDR1 and CDR2 are SQVTM and ANQGSEA. V dropped 5 bases and J dropped 5; count of bases not matched to a gene: 12. CDR3 coding DNA: TGCAGCGTTTCATGGACAGGGGGATTAAAAAACAATGAGCAGTTCTTC. Encoded protein: CSVSWTGGLKNNEQFF.

The chain joins TRBV2 to TRBJ2-2; 12 bases fit TRBD1. Germline lookup yields CDR1 SNHLY and CDR2 FYNNEI. V shed 4 bases and J 4 bases; nucleotides not matched to a gene: 1. The CDR3 runs 15 residues. The chain's CDR3 is CASSGDRGPTGELFF. As DNA, the CDR3 is TGTGCCAGCAGTGGGGACAGGGGGCCCACCGGGGAGCTGTTTTTT.

J is TRBJ2-5 and V is TRBV28; TRBD2 aligns across 7 bases. The V gene's germline CDR1 is MDHEN and CDR2 SYDVKM. The CDR3 covers 14 residues. The ends lost 7 bases at V and 5 bases at J; junction bases unmatched: 10. CDR3: CASTRGGVLETQYF. Written as DNA, the CDR3 is TGTGCCAGCACACGGGGAGGGGTGTTGGAGACCCAGTACTTC.

The chain has TRBV4-1 and TRBJ2-5; 15 bases agree with TRBD2. Germline values: CDR1 MGHRA, CDR2 YSYEKL. This CDR3 has 21 amino acids. The V gene end was trimmed by 3 bases and the J gene end by 2 bases; junction bases not matched to a gene: 16. The CDR3 loop is CASSQTLTGLAGGPGQETQYF. The CDR3 bases are TGCGCCAGCAGCCAGACACTGACTGGACTAGCGGGAGGGCCGGGGCAAGAGACCCAGTACTTC.

This clone was counted only a few times. The V call is TRBV27, the J call TRBJ2-2, with TRBD2 as a possible D gene (6 bases). CDR1 MNHEY and CDR2 SMNVEV come from the germline V gene (reference sequence). V shed 3 bases and J shed 3 bases, with 11 bases lying between them. This CDR3 contains 15 residues. The CDR3 here is CASSFGGTDTGELFF. CDR3 DNA: TGTGCCAGCAGTTTTGGAGGGACGGACACCGGGGAGCTGTTTTTT.

This clone came up a few times. V is TRBV4-3 and J is TRBJ2-3; 9 bases line up with TRBD1. With 0 bases clipped from V and 3 bases from J, the junction kept 4 bases outside the gene matches. Per the germline V gene, CDR1 is LGHNA and CDR2 is YSLEER. The CDR3 is 16 amino acids. CDR3 sequence (DNA): TGCGCCAGCAGCCAAGATGGGGGACAGGGTACAGATACGCAGTATTTT. Amino acid sequence: CASSQDGGQGTDTQYF.

This clone came up a few times. The chain links TRBV4-1 to TRBJ1-3; 10 bases match TRBD1. CDR3 length equals 16 residues. V dropped 4 bases and J dropped 4; count of bases not matched to a gene: 7. Germline assignment: CDR1 MGHRA and CDR2 YSYEKL. The chain's CDR3 is CASSRGGQGLGNTIYF. The CDR3 coding sequence is TGCGCCAGCAGCCGCGGGGGACAGGGGTTGGGAAACACCATATATTTT.

There are a few counts of this clone. This sequence joins TRBV5-6 and TRBJ2-7; 10 bases map to TRBD2. The V gene end was trimmed by 0 bases and the J gene end by 0 bases; junction bases not matched to a gene: 6. There are 17 residues in the CDR3. Germline V lookup: CDR1 SGHDT, CDR2 YYEEEE. The CDR3 loop reads CASSLGSGRERSYEQYF. The CDR3 DNA is TGTGCCAGCAGCTTGGGGAGCGGGAGGGAACGCTCCTACGAGCAGTACTTC.

The rearrangement uses TRBV15 and TRBJ1-1, with D tentatively TRBD1 (6 bases). This CDR3 is 16 amino acids long. Germline CDR1 LNHNV, CDR2 YYDKDF (reference sequence). The germline V and J ends were trimmed by 2 bases and 1 base, with 14 bases remaining between them. This CDR3 is CATSRFTNRANTEAFF. The CDR3 DNA follows: TGTGCCACCAGCAGATTTACCAACAGGGCGAACACTGAAGCTTTCTTT.

This chain links TRBV5-1 with TRBJ2-1, with D perhaps TRBD1 (6 bases). This CDR3 is 16 amino acids long. V was clipped by 3 bases and J by 4 bases, with 17 bases between them. The germline gives CDR1 SGHRS, CDR2 YFSETQ. The CDR3 region is CASSWGQGPIYNEQFF. The CDR3 region has the DNA TGCGCCAGCAGCTGGGGGCAGGGTCCGATATACAATGAGCAGTTCTTC. Complete variable domain (other parts from reference TRBV5-1 and TRBJ2-1): KAGVTQTPRYLIKTRGQQVTLSCSPISGHRSVSWYQQTPGQGLQFLFEYFSETQRNKGNFPGRFSGRQFSNSRSEMNVSTLELGDSALYLCASSWGQGPIYNEQFFGPGTRLTVL.